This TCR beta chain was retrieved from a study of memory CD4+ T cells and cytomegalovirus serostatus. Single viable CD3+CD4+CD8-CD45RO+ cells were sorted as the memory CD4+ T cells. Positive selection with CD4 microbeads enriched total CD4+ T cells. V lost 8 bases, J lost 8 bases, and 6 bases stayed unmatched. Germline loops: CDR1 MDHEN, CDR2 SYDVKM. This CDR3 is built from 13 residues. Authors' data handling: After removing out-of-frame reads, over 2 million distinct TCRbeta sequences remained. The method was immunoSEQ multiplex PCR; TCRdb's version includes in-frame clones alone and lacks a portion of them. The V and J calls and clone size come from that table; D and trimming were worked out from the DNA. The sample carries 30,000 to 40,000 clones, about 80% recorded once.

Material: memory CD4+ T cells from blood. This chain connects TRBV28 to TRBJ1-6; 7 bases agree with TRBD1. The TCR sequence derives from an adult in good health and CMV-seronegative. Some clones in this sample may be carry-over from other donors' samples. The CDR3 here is CASAPGGHSPLHF. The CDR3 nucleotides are TGTGCCAGCGCCCCAGGGGGACATTCACCCCTCCACTTT.